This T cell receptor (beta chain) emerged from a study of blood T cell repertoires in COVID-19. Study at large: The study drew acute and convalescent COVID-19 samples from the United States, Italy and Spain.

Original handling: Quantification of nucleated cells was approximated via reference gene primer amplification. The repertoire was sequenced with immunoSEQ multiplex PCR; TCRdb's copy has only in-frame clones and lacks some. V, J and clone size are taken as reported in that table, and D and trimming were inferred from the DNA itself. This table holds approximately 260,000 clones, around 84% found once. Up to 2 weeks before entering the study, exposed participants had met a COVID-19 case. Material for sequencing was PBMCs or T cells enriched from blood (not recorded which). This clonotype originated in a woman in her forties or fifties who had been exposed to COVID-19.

The CDR3 DNA is TGTGCCAGCAGCTTAGTAGGTAGGGGGATCACCTACAATGAGCAGTTCTTC. Its translation is CASSLVGRGITYNEQFF. The chain combines TRBV13 with TRBJ2-1, with D possibly matching TRBD1 (6 bases). V was pared by 1 base and J by 2 bases, with 15 bases between. This CDR3 comprises 17 residues. Per the germline V gene, CDR1 is PRHDT and CDR2 is FYEKMQ (reference sequence).